Shown below are 19 T cell receptor beta chains from a single sample sequenced in a study of cytomegalovirus exposure and HLA in healthy donors. Generated by immunoSEQ multiplex PCR, the TCRdb table keeps only in-frame clones and is missing some. The sample includes about 57,000 clones, approximately 93% seen only once; the top ten take under 6.5%. Sequencing was done on a sample of PBMCs. Source of these receptors: a woman younger than 35 in good health and CMV-seronegative.

This chain uses TRBV18 with TRBJ2-1; perhaps TRBD2 as D (5 bases). CDR1 KGHSH and CDR2 LQKENI come from the germline V gene. The CDR3 consists of 13 residues. Trimming cost V 3 bases and J 6 bases, with 9 bases left between them. CDR3 sequence reads: CASSPTSSNEQFF. CDR3 nucleotide sequence: TGTGCCAGCTCACCTACTAGTTCCAATGAGCAGTTCTTC.

The V gene is TRBV29-1, the J gene TRBJ1-2; perhaps TRBD1 as D (6 bases). This CDR3 has 13 residues. Trimming took 2 bases from V and 5 from J, leaving 12 bases between them. Germline V CDR1 and CDR2: SQVTM, ANQGSEA. The CDR3 sequence: CSVEHREDYGYTF. DNA of the CDR3: TGCAGCGTTGAACACAGGGAAGATTATGGCTACACCTTC.

The genes are TRBV4-2 and TRBJ2-7; possibly TRBD1 for D (6 bases). This CDR3 region has 15 residues. V was cut by 0 bases and J by 0 bases, with 9 bases left in between. The V gene's germline CDR1 is LGHNA and CDR2 YNFKEQ. CDR3 sequence (DNA): TGTGCCAGCAGCCAAGAGCAGGGGAACTCCTACGAGCAGTACTTC. It yields the protein CASSQEQGNSYEQYF.

The V call is TRBV5-4, the J call TRBJ1-2, with a tentative D call TRBD1 (6 bases). Germline lookup yields CDR1 SGHNT and CDR2 YYREEE (reference sequence). V shed 0 bases and J shed 4 bases, with 16 bases lying between them. There are 16 residues in the CDR3. The CDR3 loop reads CASSLATQGRSYGYTF. The CDR3 DNA follows: TGTGCCAGCAGCTTGGCCACACAGGGTAGAAGCTATGGCTACACCTTC.

The V call is TRBV23-1, the J call TRBJ2-3, with 10 bases lining up with TRBD2. TRBV23-1 is placed among ORFs of uncertain function. This CDR3 has 20 amino acids. With V trimmed by 3 bases and J by 0 bases, 15 bases remained unmatched. CDR3 sequence (DNA): TGCGCCAGCAGTCATTCCGGCCGGGTGGGACTAGCGCCCAGCACAGATACGCAGTATTTT. This codes for CASSHSGRVGLAPSTDTQYF.

The chain employs TRBV19 and TRBJ1-1, with 10 bases identical to TRBD1. This CDR3 contains 15 residues. Looked up from germline, CDR1 is LNHDA and CDR2 is SQIVND (reference sequence). V trimming: 4 bases; J trimming: 1 base; junction bases outside the gene matches: 3. The CDR3 is CASSSDRGRNTEAFF. CDR3 DNA: TGTGCCAGTAGTAGTGACAGGGGGCGGAACACTGAAGCTTTCTTT. The whole variable domain, filled in from reference TRBV19 and TRBJ1-1, reads DGGITQSPKYLFRKEGQNVTLSCEQNLNHDAMYWYRQDPGQGLRLIYYSQIVNDFQKGDIAEGYSVSREKKESFPLTVTSAQKNPTAFYLCASSSDRGRNTEAFFGQGTRLTVV.

The rearrangement joins TRBV27 to TRBJ1-2; 9 positions match TRBD1. Trimming cost V 1 base and J 4 bases; bases outside gene matches: 10. The CDR3 is made up of 17 amino acids. Germline V gene sequence: CDR1 MNHEY, CDR2 SMNVEV (reference sequence). The CDR3 loop reads CASSLLRGTGRLYGYTF. In DNA form, the CDR3 reads TGTGCCAGCAGTTTATTACGCGGGACAGGGAGGCTCTATGGCTACACCTTC.

J is TRBJ1-1 and V is TRBV7-8, with TRBD1 matching over 10 bases. V gave up 5 bases and J gave up 4 bases; unmatched junction bases: 7. The CDR3 is 15 residues long. The germline CDR1 and CDR2 sequences are SGHVS and FQNEAQ. Here the CDR3 DNA reads TGTGCCAGCAGCCCTCCGGGACAGGGGTTCACTGAAGCTTTCTTT. Its translation is CASSPPGQGFTEAFF.

The chain joins TRBV7-9 to TRBJ1-2; D might be TRBD1 (5 bases). V was pared by 5 bases and J by 4 bases, with 8 bases between. The V gene's germline CDR1 is SEHNR and CDR2 FQNEAQ (reference sequence). The CDR3 length is 12 residues. The CDR3: CASSPTGYGYTF. The CDR3 DNA reads TGTGCCAGCAGCCCTACAGGCTATGGCTACACCTTC. Full variable domain (missing parts from reference TRBV7-9 and TRBJ1-2): DTGVSQNPRHKITKRGQNVTFRCDPISEHNRLYWYRQTLGQGPEFLTYFQNEAQLEKSRLLSDRFSAERPKGSFSTLEIQRTEQGDSAMYLCASSPTGYGYTFGSGTRLTVV.

This chain links TRBV12-5 with TRBJ2-5; 12 nucleotides match TRBD2. The germline gives CDR1 LGHNT, CDR2 FRNRAP. J gave up 4 bases and V 4 bases, and 7 bases lay outside the gene matches. This CDR3 is built from 16 residues. The CDR3 loop is CASGWLAGGGSETQYF. CDR3 DNA: TGTGCTAGTGGTTGGCTAGCGGGAGGGGGTTCAGAGACCCAGTACTTC.

This clone has just a few counts. The rearrangement uses TRBV5-5 and TRBJ1-2; a weak D match, TRBD1 (5 bases). The CDR3 runs 13 residues. V was clipped by 0 bases and J by 7 bases, with 10 bases between them. Germline V gene lookup returns CDR1 SGHKS and CDR2 YYEKEE (reference sequence). The CDR3 nucleotides are TGTGCCAGCAGCTTGGAGGGGCGTACTGGCTACACCTTC. Encoded protein: CASSLEGRTGYTF. Full variable domain (outside the CDR3, taken from reference TRBV5-5 and TRBJ1-2): DAGVTQSPTHLIKTRGQQVTLRCSPISGHKSVSWYQQVLGQGPQFIFQYYEKEERGRGNFPDRFSARQFPNYSSELNVNALLLGDSALYLCASSLEGRTGYTFGSGTRLTVV.

This clone was counted between two and nine times. The genes are TRBV19 and TRBJ1-2, with D perhaps TRBD1 (6 bases). The CDR3 totals 14 residues. CDR1 is LNHDA and CDR2 is SQIVND in the germline V gene (reference sequence). V was cut by 5 bases and J by 4 bases, with 14 bases left in between. The CDR3 is CASSPDGTIYGYTF. The CDR3, as DNA: TGTGCCAGTAGTCCAGACGGGACAATCTATGGCTACACCTTC.

As for this clone: The junction departs from germline at one end; a sequencing error may be responsible. The chain recombines TRBV11-3 with TRBJ2-3, with 7 bases that match TRBD2. The CDR3 has 14 residues. The germline gives CDR1 SGHNT, CDR2 YENEEA. DNA of the CDR3: TGTGCCAGCAGCCTTTCGGGGGGTACAGGTACGCAGTATTTT. This translates into CASSLSGGTGTQYF.

The genes are TRBV9 and TRBJ1-1; D remains ambiguous. The CDR3 sequence is 13 residues long. V lost 3 bases and J lost 1, with 7 bases in between. Germline assignment: CDR1 SGDLS and CDR2 YYNGEE. The CDR3 is CASSAQQNTEAFF. The CDR3 DNA reads as TGTGCCAGCAGCGCGCAACAGAACACTGAAGCTTTCTTT.

This chain links TRBV5-6 with TRBJ2-7; 8 bases are a match to TRBD2. Trimming removed 0 bases from V and 3 bases from J; junction bases left unmatched: 5. Germline V lookup: CDR1 SGHDT, CDR2 YYEEEE. CDR3 size: 15 residues. The CDR3 coding sequence is TGTGCCAGCAGCTTGGCGGGACTAGGGTTCTACGAGCAGTACTTC. It translates to CASSLAGLGFYEQYF.

This rearrangement joins TRBV4-1 to TRBJ1-5; no firm D call. This CDR3 region has 13 residues. Trimming took off 4 bases at V and 2 bases at J, with 6 bases between the two ends. Germline CDR1 is MGHRA and CDR2 is YSYEKL. CDR3 sequence reads: CASSPRGNQPQHF. The CDR3 DNA reads TGCGCCAGCAGCCCGCGAGGCAATCAGCCCCAGCATTTT.

This chain links TRBV18 with TRBJ2-2; D may be TRBD1 (5 bases). V lost 2 bases, J lost 5 bases, and 12 bases lay in between. CDR3 size: 15 residues. Germline loops: CDR1 KGHSH, CDR2 LQKENI. For the CDR3, the DNA is TGTGCCAGCTCACCAGGGGCAGCTCAAACCGGGGAGCTGTTTTTT. Translated: CASSPGAAQTGELFF.

The chain is built from TRBV6-1 and TRBJ1-1; TRBD1 matches 7 bases. The CDR3 loop spans 15 amino acids. Germline CDR1 reads MNHNS; CDR2 reads SASEGT. V gave up 6 bases and J gave up 4 bases; unmatched junction bases: 11. The CDR3 region is CASRETGYVSTEAFF. CDR3 DNA: TGTGCCAGCAGGGAGACAGGGTATGTATCCACTGAAGCTTTCTTT.

V usage is TRBV5-1 and J usage is TRBJ1-5; 7 bases are a match to TRBD1. The CDR3 loop spans 15 amino acids. Losses at the gene ends were 1 base for V and 0 bases for J; bases not matched to a gene: 1. Germline V lookup: CDR1 SGHRS, CDR2 YFSETQ. The CDR3 DNA is TGCGCCAGCAGCTTGACAGGGGATAGCAATCAGCCCCAGCATTTT. Translation gives CASSLTGDSNQPQHF.